This entry features one TCR beta chain sequence. Its antigen is undetermined. This entry is derived from a study of cytomegalovirus exposure and HLA in healthy donors. Study results and limitations: Confirmation was obtained in vitro that a few CMV-associated chains are specific for CMV antigens. Sequencing likely generated an artifact that appeared as a cluster of highly shared sequence variants. Previous analysis showed most TCR beta V segments were productive about 87% or about 30% of the time.

A multiplex PCR was run with 60 Vbeta primers and 13 Jbeta primers. Here immunoSEQ multiplex PCR was the method, and the copy in TCRdb shows in-frame clones only, minus some. Of around 200,000 clones listed, over 80% are singletons. This CDR3 spans 14 amino acids. CDR1 and CDR2 (germline): MNHEY, SVGAGI. V shed 5 bases and J shed 8 bases, with 18 bases lying between them. The J gene is TRBJ1-1, the V gene TRBV6-5; D is perhaps TRBD1 (5 bases). Sequenced material: PBMCs. This clonotype was obtained from a man aged 50-59 years in good health and CMV-seronegative. The CDR3 is CASSAPDTAKEAFF. The CDR3 DNA sequence: TGTGCCAGCAGTGCCCCGGACACCGCAAAAGAAGCTTTCTTT.